This T cell receptor (beta chain) stems from a study of cytomegalovirus exposure and HLA in healthy donors. Germline-derived CDR1 and CDR2 are MNHEY and SMNVEV (reference sequence). The CDR3 has 14 amino acids. V lost 2 bases, J lost 3 bases, and 7 bases lay in between. The assay was immunoSEQ multiplex PCR, and TCRdb's table has in-frame clones only and misses some. This table has 250,000 to 300,000 clones, 65% to 90% appearing once. This clone occurred a few times. The material sequenced was PBMCs. The TCR sequence derives from a woman aged 18-29 years in good health and CMV-seronegative. The chain has TRBV27 and TRBJ2-2; D perhaps matches TRBD1 (5 bases). The CDR3, as DNA: TGTGCCAGCAGTTTAAGGGGTGACACCGGGGAGCTGTTTTTT. Encoded protein: CASSLRGDTGELFF.